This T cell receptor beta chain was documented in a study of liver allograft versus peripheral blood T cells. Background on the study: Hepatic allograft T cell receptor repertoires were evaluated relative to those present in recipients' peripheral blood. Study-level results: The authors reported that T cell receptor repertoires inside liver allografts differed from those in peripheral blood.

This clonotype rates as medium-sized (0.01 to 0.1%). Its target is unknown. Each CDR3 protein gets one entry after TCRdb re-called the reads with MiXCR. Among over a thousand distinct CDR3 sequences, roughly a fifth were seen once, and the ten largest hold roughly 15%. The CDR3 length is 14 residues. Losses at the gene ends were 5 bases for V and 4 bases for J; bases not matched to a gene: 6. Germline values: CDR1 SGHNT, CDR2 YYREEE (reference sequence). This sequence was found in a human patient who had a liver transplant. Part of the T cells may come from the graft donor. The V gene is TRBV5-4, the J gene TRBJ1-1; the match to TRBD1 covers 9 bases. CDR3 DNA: TGTGCCAGCAGTCCGGGGACAGGGACCACTGAAGCTTTCTTT. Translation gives CASSPGTGTTEAFF.